The rows below give T cell receptor beta chains drawn from one sample of a study of cytomegalovirus exposure and HLA in healthy donors. Sequencing used immunoSEQ multiplex PCR; TCRdb keeps in-frame clones, though not all of them. The sample includes 150,000 to 200,000 clones, almost 80% of them seen just once. Material: PBMCs. The source is a male donor in good health and CMV-seronegative. Both conserved end residues are part of each CDR3. D genes are given only for firm matches. Some rows mark clone size as missing; the rest say once, few, many or name a class of expanded clone.

size | J | V | D | DNA | CDR3
. | TRBJ1-1 | TRBV4-1 | . | TGCGCCAGCAGCAAATCCGGGGGGAACACTGAAGCTTTCTTT | CASSKSGGNTEAFF
. | TRBJ1-5 | TRBV30 | . | TGTGCCTGGAGTCCGCGAGGAAATCAGCCCCAGCATTTT | CAWSPRGNQPQHF
. | TRBJ2-7 | TRBV4-3 | . | TGCGCCAGCAGCCAGAGACACGGCTCCTACGAGCAGTACTTC | CASSQRHGSYEQYF
. | TRBJ1-6 | TRBV2 | TRBD1 | TGTGCCAGCAGTGAAAGCCGGACAGGGCTTTCCCCCCTCCACTTT | CASSESRTGLSPLHF
once | TRBJ1-1 | TRBV6-5 | . | TGTGCCAGCAGAACCGGGTCCTCTGAAGCTTTCTTT | CASRTGSSEAFF
few | TRBJ2-1 | TRBV7-2 | . | TGTGCCAGCAGCTTAGAGGGGCGGGCTAGCGATGAGCAGTTCTTC | CASSLEGRASDEQFF
. | TRBJ2-5 | TRBV18 | TRBD1 | TGTGCCAGCTCACCAGGGACAGAAGAGACCCAGTACTTC | CASSPGTEETQYF
. | TRBJ1-2 | TRBV4-3 | TRBD1 | TGCGCCAGCAGCCAAGATTCGGGACAGGAGTATGGCTACACCTTC | CASSQDSGQEYGYTF
once | TRBJ1-2 | TRBV2 | TRBD1 | TGTGCCAGCAGTGAACAGACAGGGGACTATGGCTACACCTTC | CASSEQTGDYGYTF
. | TRBJ2-5 | TRBV6-6 | . | TGTGCCAGCTCCCGAAGGGCAGGGCAAGAGACCCAGTACTTC | CASSRRAGQETQYF
. | TRBJ2-5 | TRBV2 | TRBD2 | TGTGCCAGTCTTTGGCGGGGGGCCGGGGAGACCCAGTACTTC | CASLWRGAGETQYF
few | TRBJ1-1 | TRBV6-5 | . | TGTGCCAGCAGTTTATCCGTGAACACTGAAGCTTTCTTT | CASSLSVNTEAFF
. | TRBJ1-4 | TRBV29-1 | TRBD1 | TGCAGCGTTGCGACAGGGGGCCTAACTAATGAAAAACTGTTTTTT | CSVATGGLTNEKLFF
. | TRBJ2-6 | TRBV5-1 | . | TGCGCCAGCAGTTTACTTACCGGGGCCAACGTCCTGACTTTC | CASSLLTGANVLTF
. | TRBJ2-5 | TRBV9 | . | TGTGCCAGCAGCGTTACAGACAGTTTACAAGAGACCCAGTACTTC | CASSVTDSLQETQYF
few | TRBJ1-2 | TRBV5-1 | TRBD1 | TGCGCCAGCAGCTTGGCCGGGACAGGGGGCGGCTACACCTTC | CASSLAGTGGGYTF
. | TRBJ1-2 | TRBV5-4 | . | TGTGCCAGCAGCTTCGACAGGCAGTGCACCTTC | CASSFDRQCTF
. | TRBJ2-3 | TRBV28 | TRBD1 | TGTGCCACCGAGATATCGGGACAGACTAGCACAGATACGCAGTATTTT | CATEISGQTSTDTQYF
. | TRBJ2-6 | TRBV5-1 | TRBD1 | TGCGCCAGCACCGACGACAGGGCTGGGGCCAACGTCCTGACTTTC | CASTDDRAGANVLTF
. | TRBJ1-4 | TRBV5-6 | . | TGTGCCAGCAGCGTCAGGGGCGCGAGTGAAAAACTGTTTTTT | CASSVRGASEKLFF